This record looks at one T cell receptor (beta chain) sequence and its context. This clone was detected a few times. Its antigen remains undetermined. There are no base qualities to consult, and no much larger clone falls within one base. The CDR3 runs 12 residues from the cysteine to the phenylalanine. The DNA shown is the 36-base CDR3, in frame from base 1. CDR1 LNHDA and CDR2 SQIVND were looked up in the germline V gene (reference sequence). The junction carries 12 bases between V and J, which are trimmed by 5 bases and 7 bases respectively. This entry is derived from a study of metastatic and nonmetastatic thyroid tumors (dated by TCRdb to the early 2020s). For context, the study as a whole: The researchers compared repertoires between peripheral blood samples and tumor or nodule tissue samples from patients with malignant or benign thyroid disease. The research as a whole found: In both blood and tumor samples, malignant tumors were reported to have significantly higher TCR beta diversity than benign nodules.

Library preparation was by PCR. Reads for this sample came from an Illumina HiSeq 4000. The TCR beta-chain CDR3 region of each patient was profiled by high-throughput sequencing. The authors' analysis ran thus. A classifier to discriminate distant-metastatic papillary thyroid cancer patients was built from CDR3 differences across clinicopathological groups. To measure repertoire diversity the researchers used the Shannon index, while the Morisita-Horn index served to gauge how similar the tumor and blood repertoires were. TCRdb reworked the public reads: Q25 trimming with fastp, MiXCR clone assembly, productive beta chains retained. The V and J calls, along with clone size, are taken from TCRdb and not from the paper's own processing. The sample table records roughly 35,000 clones; around a sixth of these occur just once. The ten largest clones add up to over 6% of the sample. None of the patients had been given any treatment before thyroid surgery. Using T-cell receptor beta sequencing, the researchers looked back retrospectively at clinical samples from patients, gathered between about 2011 and 2019.

This receptor chain uses TRBV19 and TRBJ2-7; TRBD2 might be the D gene, on 6 matching bases. This TCR was recovered from a female donor with papillary thyroid cancer or a benign thyroid nodule (not recorded which). Some clones in this sample may be carry-over from other donors' samples. The sample comprised blood. The CDR3 loop reads CASSADRGEQYF. The nucleotides are TGTGCCAGTAGTGCGGACCGGGGGGAGCAGTACTTC. With the rest looked up from the reference TRBV19 and TRBJ2-7 genes rather than sequenced, the full variable domain is DGGITQSPKYLFRKEGQNVTLSCEQNLNHDAMYWYRQDPGQGLRLIYYSQIVNDFQKGDIAEGYSVSREKKESFPLTVTSAQKNPTAFYLCASSADRGEQYFGPGTRLTVT.